The T cell receptor (beta chain) under discussion was sequenced for a study of T cells after yellow fever vaccination. Overall study results and limits: Though it reached lower strength, the secondary response hit its peak faster, day 5 versus 15.

MiXCR, run by TCRdb on the 5' RACE reads, gives a single entry per CDR3 protein. This repertoire shows around 350,000 distinct CDR3 sequences, approximately 10% found once; its top ten account for around 18%. The germline gives CDR1 SGHNT, CDR2 YYREEE (reference sequence). The CDR3 totals 16 residues. V was pared by 0 bases and J by 0 bases, with 7 bases between. Turning to this clonotype: Its antigen is undetermined.

The sequence was obtained from a young man who received the YFV17D yellow fever vaccine. V is TRBV5-4 and J is TRBJ2-6; D ambiguous. The starting material was PBMCs, obtained on the day of the first yellow fever vaccination. The CDR3 DNA is TGTGCCAGCAGCTTGGGACGGTCCTCTGGGGCCAACGTCCTGACTTTC. Translated, it gives CASSLGRSSGANVLTF.